These 25 T cell receptor beta chains were all obtained from the same sample, sequenced in a study of cytomegalovirus exposure and HLA in healthy donors. Produced via immunoSEQ multiplex PCR; TCRdb's table is partial and in-frame only. The sample contains approximately 54,000 clones, roughly nine tenths of which appear only once. The sample consisted of PBMCs. The receptors here all came from a woman between 18 and 29 years old in good health and CMV-seropositive.

There are a few counts of this clone. J is TRBJ1-2 and V is TRBV5-1; 8 positions match TRBD1. The germline V gene encodes CDR1 SGHRS and CDR2 YFSETQ. The J segment lost 8 bases and the V segment lost 4 bases, leaving 7 bases of the junction unmatched. The CDR3 totals 13 residues. CDR3 sequence reads: CASSIDRGEGYTF. The DNA of the CDR3 is TGCGCCAGCAGCATCGACAGGGGTGAGGGCTACACCTTC.

The chain combines TRBV7-9 with TRBJ2-2, with 8 bases fitting TRBD1. This CDR3 contains 18 residues. Trimming at V came to 4 bases and at J to 1 base, leaving 11 bases not matched to a gene. Germline V lookup: CDR1 SEHNR, CDR2 FQNEAQ (reference sequence). This CDR3 is CASSSFGQGSGNTGELFF. The CDR3 DNA reads TGTGCCAGCAGCTCTTTCGGACAGGGTTCAGGGAACACCGGGGAGCTGTTTTTT. Variable domain in full (rest from reference TRBV7-9 and TRBJ2-2): DTGVSQNPRHKITKRGQNVTFRCDPISEHNRLYWYRQTLGQGPEFLTYFQNEAQLEKSRLLSDRFSAERPKGSFSTLEIQRTEQGDSAMYLCASSSFGQGSGNTGELFFGEGSRLTVL.

The chain couples TRBV10-1 to TRBJ2-2; D possibly corresponds to TRBD1 (5 bases). The CDR3 runs 14 residues. Germline CDR1 WNHNN, CDR2 SYGVQD (reference sequence). V was cut by 4 bases and J by 1 base, with 7 bases left in between. The CDR3 DNA reads as TGCGCCAGCAGTGCAACAGGGAACACCGGGGAGCTGTTTTTT. Translating it yields CASSATGNTGELFF.

The chain combines TRBV7-2 with TRBJ1-1; D is uncertain. This CDR3 contains 16 residues. V was clipped by 4 bases and J by 2 bases, with 17 bases between them. Germline values: CDR1 SGHTA, CDR2 FQGNSA. The CDR3 region has the DNA TGTGCCAGCAGCTCCCTTGGAGGCAGCCTTAACACTGAAGCTTTCTTT. It encodes CASSSLGGSLNTEAFF. Looking up the rest from reference TRBV7-2 and TRBJ1-1 gives the full variable domain: GAGVSQSPSNKVTEKGKDVELRCDPISGHTALYWYRQSLGQGLEFLIYFQGNSAPDKSGLPSDRFSAERTGGSVSTLTIQRTQQEDSAVYLCASSSLGGSLNTEAFFGQGTRLTVV.

This sequence joins TRBV6-1 and TRBJ1-4, with D hard to call. CDR3 length: 13 residues. Germline V lookup: CDR1 MNHNS, CDR2 SASEGT. The V and J ends lost 5 bases and 4 bases respectively, with 8 bases between them. CDR3 DNA: TGTGCCAGCAGTTCCCTAATTAATGAAAAACTGTTTTTT. Protein product: CASSSLINEKLFF.

This clone was counted only a few times. The V and J genes are TRBV19 and TRBJ1-1; D is unresolved. Per the germline V gene, CDR1 is LNHDA and CDR2 is SQIVND (reference sequence). The CDR3 is 14 residues long. Trimming shortened V by 5 bases and J by 6 bases, and 16 bases separated the two germline ends. Here the CDR3 reads CASSSLMKRSEAFF. The CDR3 DNA follows: TGTGCCAGTAGTTCTCTTATGAAGCGGTCTGAAGCTTTCTTT.

The gene calls are TRBV5-6 and TRBJ1-1, with TRBD1 as a possible D gene (5 bases). Trimming cost V 4 bases and J 4 bases, with 14 bases left between them. The CDR3 totals 14 residues. From germline, CDR1 is SGHDT and CDR2 YYEEEE. The CDR3 here is CASSRPGGSTEAFF. In nucleotides, the CDR3 is TGTGCCAGCAGCCGCCCCGGGGGGAGCACTGAAGCTTTCTTT.

The chain's CDR3 is CASSESVSGVTGDTQYF. For the CDR3, the DNA is TGCGCCAGCAGTGAGAGCGTTTCAGGGGTGACTGGAGATACGCAGTATTTT. The rearrangement uses TRBV10-2 and TRBJ2-3, with D perhaps TRBD1 (6 bases). Trimming took off 2 bases at V and 5 bases at J, with 20 bases between the two ends. Germline loops: CDR1 WSHSY, CDR2 SAAADI. The CDR3 totals 17 residues.

J is TRBJ2-2 and V is TRBV5-3; 9 nucleotides agree with TRBD1. TRBV5-3 is designated an ORF whose function remains uncertain. The CDR3 extends over 17 amino acids. Trimming took 1 base from V and 5 from J; bases not matched to a gene: 9. The CDR3 loop reads CARSLRDRVGETGELFF. DNA of the CDR3: TGTGCCAGAAGCTTGCGGGACAGGGTGGGAGAAACCGGGGAGCTGTTTTTT.

The table lists this clone with a count of one. The rearrangement uses TRBV9 and TRBJ2-1, with TRBD2 identical over 9 bases. CDR1 is SGDLS, CDR2 YYNGEE, per germline. The CDR3 extends over 15 amino acids. V lost 3 bases, J lost 7 bases, and 8 bases stayed unmatched. CDR3 DNA: TGTGCCAGCAGCGAAGGCGGGGGGGCGTGGAATGAGCAGTTCTTC. Translation gives CASSEGGGAWNEQFF.

The chain has TRBV19 and TRBJ1-2; 9 nucleotides align to TRBD1. J lost 2 bases, V lost 6 bases, and 7 bases had no gene match. The CDR3 is made up of 15 amino acids. The germline V gene encodes CDR1 LNHDA and CDR2 SQIVND (reference sequence). The DNA for the CDR3 is TGTGCCAGTAGCACGGGACAGGGAAAAAACTATGGCTACACCTTC. Protein product: CASSTGQGKNYGYTF.

The chain links TRBV4-3 to TRBJ2-5, with TRBD2 matching 8 bases. The CDR3 is 17 amino acids. Germline V gene data show CDR1 as LGHNA and CDR2 as YSLEER. V was pared by 0 bases and J by 0 bases, with 6 bases of the junction left unmatched. This CDR3 is CASSQDLERGNQETQYF. In DNA form, the CDR3 reads TGCGCCAGCAGCCAAGATCTCGAGCGGGGGAACCAAGAGACCCAGTACTTC.

The chain has TRBV4-2 and TRBJ2-7, with 8 bases lining up with TRBD2. From germline, CDR1 is LGHNA and CDR2 YNFKEQ. The V gene end was trimmed by 3 bases and the J gene end by 3 bases; junction bases not matched to a gene: 7. There are 15 residues in the CDR3. CDR3 protein: CASSHDSGGRYEQYF. The CDR3 nucleotides read TGTGCCAGCAGCCACGACTCGGGGGGGCGCTACGAGCAGTACTTC.

This clone was observed a single time. This chain's CDR3 is CASSFGGAGTKDTEAFF. The CDR3 DNA is TGTGCCAGCAGCTTCGGGGGAGCAGGAACGAAGGACACTGAAGCTTTCTTT. The V gene is TRBV11-1, the J gene TRBJ1-1; the D gene is possibly TRBD1 (5 bases). Germline V gene lookup returns CDR1 SGHAT and CDR2 FQDESV (reference sequence). The CDR3 has 17 residues. Trimming took 3 bases from V and 3 from J, leaving 20 bases between them.

This chain connects TRBV7-9 to TRBJ1-1; D remains unclear. The V gene's germline CDR1 is SEHNR and CDR2 FQNEAQ (reference sequence). The CDR3 spans 11 residues. V lost 2 bases to trimming and J lost 5 bases, with 3 bases between them. CDR3 in amino acids: CASSLITEAFF. CDR3 bases: TGTGCCAGCAGCTTAATAACTGAAGCTTTCTTT.

This clone has a single count. The chain couples TRBV5-1 to TRBJ2-3; tentative D call: TRBD1 (5 bases). This CDR3 comprises 16 residues. Trimming shortened V by 3 bases and J by 5 bases, and 19 bases separated the two germline ends. Germline CDR1 is SGHRS and CDR2 is YFSETQ. The CDR3 reads CASSWMDAKGKDTQYF. CDR3 DNA sequence: TGCGCCAGCAGCTGGATGGACGCCAAGGGGAAAGATACGCAGTATTTT.

V is TRBV15 and J is TRBJ1-1; a possible D gene is TRBD1 (5 bases). CDR1 LNHNV and CDR2 YYDKDF come from the germline V gene (reference sequence). Trimming left V 0 bases short and J 4 bases short, with 12 bases between. This CDR3 contains 15 residues. The CDR3 DNA reads TGTGCCACCAGCAGAGATCCAGGGAAGGGCACTGAAGCTTTCTTT. As protein: CATSRDPGKGTEAFF.

The chain has TRBV15 and TRBJ1-4, with 11 bases identical to TRBD1. The CDR3 contains 17 residues. Per germline, CDR1 LNHNV and CDR2 YYDKDF (reference sequence). The ends lost 3 bases at V and 0 bases at J; junction bases unmatched: 3. CDR3 region: CATSRDRGPPTNEKLFF. CDR3 bases: TGTGCCACCAGCAGGGACAGGGGGCCTCCAACTAATGAAAAACTGTTTTTT.

This chain links TRBV6-5 with TRBJ2-7, with D possibly being TRBD1 (5 bases). Per the germline V gene, CDR1 is MNHEY and CDR2 is SVGAGI. The CDR3 has 14 residues. V was pared by 8 bases and J by 5 bases, with 19 bases between. CDR3 sequence: CASCERTLVDEQYF. The CDR3 nucleotides read TGTGCCAGCTGTGAAAGGACACTTGTCGACGAGCAGTACTTC.

J is TRBJ2-1 and V is TRBV18; 8 nucleotides align to TRBD1. The CDR3 is made up of 14 amino acids. V was clipped by 1 base and J by 8 bases; unmatched bases: 4. Looked up from germline, CDR1 is KGHSH and CDR2 is LQKENI. For the CDR3, the DNA is TGTGCCAGCTCACCACTGGACAGGGTCGATGAGCAGTTCTTC. Protein product: CASSPLDRVDEQFF.

This clone showed up just once. The chain links TRBV7-2 to TRBJ2-7; 7 bases are shared with TRBD1. V shed 5 bases and J 4 bases; nucleotides not matched to a gene: 8. This CDR3 is 14 amino acids long. Germline V lookup: CDR1 SGHTA, CDR2 FQGNSA. As DNA, the CDR3 is TGTGCCAGCAGCCTCGGGACAGTCATTTACGAGCAGTACTTC. Its translation: CASSLGTVIYEQYF.

The chain combines TRBV6-9 with TRBJ2-5; D gene uncertain. Germline lookup yields CDR1 MNHGY and CDR2 SVAAGI. Trimming left V 3 bases short and J 2 bases short, with 16 bases between. This CDR3 is built from 16 residues. The CDR3 coding sequence is TGTGCCAGCAGTTACCCCCGTAAGAGGTCACAAGAGACCCAGTACTTC. This codes for CASSYPRKRSQETQYF.

The chain links TRBV19 to TRBJ1-3, with TRBD1 identical over 9 bases. Trimming took 5 bases from V and 3 from J; bases not matched to a gene: 11. CDR3 size: 17 residues. The germline CDR1 and CDR2 sequences are LNHDA and SQIVND (reference sequence). DNA for the CDR3: TGTGCCAGTAGTTTACTGGGACAGGGTACGGGTGGAAACACCATATATTTT. Encoded protein: CASSLLGQGTGGNTIYF.

This clone was observed a few times. The chain couples TRBV9 to TRBJ1-3; TRBD1 might be the D (5 bases). Trimming pared 0 bases from V and 4 bases from J, leaving 11 bases between. This CDR3 spans 15 amino acids. In germline, CDR1 is SGDLS, CDR2 YYNGEE. The CDR3 loop is CASSVGTGGGNTIYF. Here the CDR3 DNA reads TGTGCCAGCAGCGTAGGAACAGGCGGCGGAAACACCATATATTTT.

The chain joins TRBV4-1 to TRBJ1-6; a weak D match, TRBD1 (6 bases). CDR1 is MGHRA and CDR2 is YSYEKL in the germline V gene. The CDR3 extends over 15 amino acids. The V gene lost 3 bases and the J gene lost 10 bases, with 16 bases spanning the gap. CDR3 sequence (DNA): TGCGCCAGCAGCCACGGGCCAGGGGACAAATCACCCCTCCACTTT. As protein: CASSHGPGDKSPLHF.